This TCR beta chain was captured in a study of blood T cell repertoires in COVID-19. Study-level background: COVID-19 samples collected from the United States, Italy and Spain covered acute and convalescent phases. T cells, B-cell-depleted T cells, or PBMCs provided the cDNA or gDNA that served as material.

Original processing methods: How many nucleated cells were present was estimated from reference gene primer amplification. The method was immunoSEQ multiplex PCR; TCRdb's version includes in-frame clones alone and lacks a portion of them. V, J and clone size were drawn from that table, and D and trimming were deduced from the DNA. This table has approximately 99,000 clones, 88% appearing once. Sequencing was carried out using peripheral blood. The sequence derives from a human donor in a cohort sampled during active COVID-19.

The CDR3 nucleotides are TGTGCCAGCAGGGACAGGGGGGACACTGAAGCTTTCTTT. Translated, it gives CASRDRGDTEAFF. The chain carries TRBV6-5 and TRBJ1-1; 10 nucleotides match TRBD1. Trimming removed 6 bases from V and 3 bases from J; junction bases left unmatched: 1. The CDR3 consists of 13 residues. CDR1 and CDR2 (germline): MNHEY, SVGAGI.